This T cell receptor beta chain was profiled in a study of blood T cells in healthy people across ages. Whole-study results and caveats: Among long-lived donors, naive CD4+ cells were more numerous and diversity higher than in aged donors. Estimated diversity across one million T cells was deemed an underestimate. A conclusive naive versus antigen-experienced comparison was prevented by the unsorted PBMCs.

A second PCR, run for roughly 7 to 12 cycles, used a sample-barcoded 5' primer plus a J-beta primer mix. Every cDNA molecule bore a tag from a template-switch adaptor containing 12 random nucleotides. TCRdb ran MiXCR on the 5' RACE reads and lists one entry per CDR3 protein. The sample records 1.6 million or so distinct CDR3 sequences, 34% being singletons. This clonotype came up a few times. Antigen: not known. The length of the CDR3 is 14 residues. The germline V and J ends were trimmed by 3 bases and 5 bases, with 12 bases remaining between them. From germline, CDR1 is KGHSH and CDR2 LQKENI. This receptor was taken from a woman in her thirties in good health. What was sequenced was blood. The rearrangement uses TRBV18 and TRBJ2-3; D not certain. CDR3 nucleotide sequence: TGTGCCAGCTCACCGCCGGATCCCATAGATACGCAGTATTTT. Its translation is CASSPPDPIDTQYF.